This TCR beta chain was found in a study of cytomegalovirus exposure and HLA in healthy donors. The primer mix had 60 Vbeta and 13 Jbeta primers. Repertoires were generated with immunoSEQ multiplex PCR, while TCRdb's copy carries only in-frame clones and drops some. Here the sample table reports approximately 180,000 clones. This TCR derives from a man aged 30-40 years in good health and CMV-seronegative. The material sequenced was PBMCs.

The DNA for the CDR3 is TGTGCCACCAGGGGGCGGGGGAAGAACACCGGGGAGCTGTTTTTT. Amino acids: CATRGRGKNTGELFF. The chain carries TRBV6-5 and TRBJ2-2; D may be TRBD1 (8 bases). In germline, CDR1 is MNHEY, CDR2 SVGAGI. Trimming removed 10 bases from V and 1 base from J, with 16 bases in between. The CDR3 is made up of 15 amino acids.